This TCR beta chain was retrieved from a study of Graves' ophthalmopathy and Graves' hyperthyroidism. On the study more broadly: Peripheral blood (taken before any treatment) was collected at initial diagnosis. Overall study findings and caveats: Blood also harbored most expanded thyroid clonotypes above 0.001 frequency.

Pregnancy or lactation, uncontrolled infections and other autoimmune diseases were grounds for excluding patients. The sequenced template was RNA, covering the TCR beta CDR3 region. An initial RT-PCR round employing HTBI primers preceded a second-round multiplex PCR. TCRdb processed the multiplex PCR reads anew with MiXCR; each CDR3 protein has one entry. Of about 380,000 distinct CDR3 sequences in the sample, 15% to 17% were seen once. This clonotype was seen ten or more times. Its antigen is still unknown. What was sequenced was peripheral blood. This TCR derives from a woman under 30 with stable Graves' hyperthyroidism.

CDR3 residues: CASSLMAGAGRRFYGYTF. The DNA for the CDR3 is TGTGCCAGCAGCTTGATGGCAGGGGCAGGCAGGCGTTTCTATGGCTACACCTTC. V is TRBV7-3 and J is TRBJ1-2, with D tentatively TRBD1 (6 bases). V shed 3 bases and J shed 4 bases, with 24 bases lying between them. The germline V gene encodes CDR1 SGHTA and CDR2 FQGTGA. The CDR3 totals 18 residues.